These 27 T cell receptor beta chains were sequenced from one sample in a study of blood T cell repertoires in COVID-19. Here immunoSEQ multiplex PCR was the method, and the copy in TCRdb shows in-frame clones only, minus some. The sample has about 32,000 clones; 90% are singletons. The sample taken for sequencing was peripheral blood. The receptors were gathered from a man aged 70 or older with active or convalescent COVID-19.

On this clone itself: The sample contains more than one DNA sequence encoding this CDR3. The chain employs TRBV2 and TRBJ1-1; D is ambiguous. Trimming took off 7 bases at V and 0 bases at J, with 9 bases between the two ends. This CDR3 is 13 amino acids long. The germline CDR1 and CDR2 sequences are SNHLY and FYNNEI. CDR3 sequence (DNA): TGTGCCAGCAAGAGAGGATTGAACACTGAAGCTTTCTTT. Translated: CASKRGLNTEAFF.

The genes are TRBV6-1 and TRBJ1-1, with D perhaps TRBD1 (6 bases). The germline V gene encodes CDR1 MNHNS and CDR2 SASEGT. The CDR3 sequence is 14 residues long. Trimming cost V 3 bases and J 5 bases, with 13 bases left between them. The CDR3 loop reads CASSDWGLGTEAFF. The CDR3 DNA follows: TGTGCCAGCAGTGATTGGGGGCTTGGGACTGAAGCTTTCTTT.

This chain connects TRBV18 to TRBJ1-5; D is perhaps TRBD1 (5 bases). There are 14 residues in the CDR3. Per germline, CDR1 KGHSH and CDR2 LQKENI. V was trimmed by 5 bases and J by 5 bases, leaving 13 bases between them. CDR3 DNA: TGTGCCAGCTCAAAGGGGTCAAGGGATCAGCCCCAGCATTTT. It is translated as CASSKGSRDQPQHF.

The gene calls are TRBV7-2 and TRBJ2-5; possible D gene TRBD2, 5 bases. Germline V gene data show CDR1 as SGHTA and CDR2 as FQGNSA. The CDR3 runs 13 residues. V was clipped by 6 bases and J by 2 bases, with 10 bases between them. The CDR3 loop is CASSTGIQETQYF. The CDR3 DNA reads as TGTGCCAGCAGTACCGGGATTCAAGAGACCCAGTACTTC.

The gene calls are TRBV7-9 and TRBJ1-1; the match to TRBD1 covers 7 bases. The CDR3 contains 13 residues. J gave up 5 bases and V 3 bases, and 3 bases lay outside the gene matches. The germline V gene has CDR1 SEHNR and CDR2 FQNEAQ (reference sequence). CDR3 bases: TGTGCCAGCAGCTTGACAGGGCGGACTGAAGCTTTCTTT. This gives the protein CASSLTGRTEAFF.

This chain joins TRBV4-1 and TRBJ2-5; TRBD1 matches at 10 bases. The CDR3 contains 16 residues. The V segment lost 3 bases and the J segment 5 bases; nucleotides outside the gene matches: 9. The V gene's germline CDR1 is MGHRA and CDR2 YSYEKL. The CDR3 nucleotides read TGCGCCAGCAGCCAGGCACCGGGACAGGGGTACGAGACCCAGTACTTC. Its protein is CASSQAPGQGYETQYF.

The chain employs TRBV9 and TRBJ2-5; perhaps TRBD1 as D (6 bases). Trimming left V 4 bases short and J 5 bases short, with 12 bases between. Germline loops: CDR1 SGDLS, CDR2 YYNGEE. This CDR3 comprises 13 residues. Written as DNA, the CDR3 is TGTGCCAGCAGCAAACAGGGATTGGAGACCCAGTACTTC. It is translated as CASSKQGLETQYF.

This clone was recorded only once. This rearrangement joins TRBV25-1 to TRBJ2-1; D is unresolved. This CDR3 spans 14 amino acids. Per germline, CDR1 MGHDK and CDR2 SYGVNS. Trimming removed 7 bases at V and 0 bases at J, with 10 bases between. Here the CDR3 reads CASTHISSYNEQFF. The CDR3 DNA sequence: TGTGCCAGCACCCATATTAGCTCCTACAATGAGCAGTTCTTC.

Only one count was recorded for this clone. The rearrangement links TRBV2 to TRBJ2-1; D unclear. Germline values: CDR1 SNHLY, CDR2 FYNNEI. V was pared by 7 bases and J by 3 bases, with 4 bases between. This CDR3 comprises 11 residues. This chain's CDR3 is CASIYYNEQFF. DNA of the CDR3: TGTGCCAGCATTTACTACAATGAGCAGTTCTTC.

This clone showed up just once. This chain uses TRBV15 with TRBJ1-2; tentatively, D is TRBD1 (6 bases). Trimming took 1 base from V and 3 from J, leaving 12 bases between them. The CDR3 runs 15 residues. The V gene's germline CDR1 is LNHNV and CDR2 YYDKDF (reference sequence). In DNA form, the CDR3 reads TGTGCCACCAGCAGAGCACCGGCAGGGGACTATGGCTACACCTTC. Translated: CATSRAPAGDYGYTF.

CDR3 sequence (DNA): TGTGCCAGCAGCCTAGGGTCAGGGTCCCCCGAAAAACTGTTTTTT. This codes for CASSLGSGSPEKLFF. The chain carries TRBV7-9 and TRBJ1-4; D perhaps matches TRBD1 (5 bases). This CDR3 contains 15 residues. Trimming removed 5 bases from V and 8 bases from J, with 18 bases in between. Germline CDR1 SEHNR, CDR2 FQNEAQ (reference sequence).

Remarks on this clone: The conserved final phenylalanine or tryptophan is absent from the CDR3, which likely points to a read error. It is unclear where the CDR3 begins or ends on the DNA, so no DNA is shown, and the CDR3 is as TCRdb lists it. V gene TRBV2 combines with J gene TRBJ2-7; the table gives TRBD2 as D, unverified against the DNA. The length of the CDR3 is 11 amino acids, counting both ends. Germline CDR1 SNHLY, CDR2 FYNNEI. The CDR3 sequence is CASSAERNALL.

The rearrangement joins TRBV7-2 to TRBJ2-5; 7 bases are shared with TRBD2. The germline V gene has CDR1 SGHTA and CDR2 FQGNSA. V lost 5 bases and J lost 7; bases outside the gene matches: 4. This CDR3 spans 12 amino acids. The CDR3 spells CASSRGVGTQYF. CDR3 sequence (DNA): TGTGCCAGCAGCCGGGGGGTCGGGACCCAGTACTTC.

This sequence joins TRBV5-1 and TRBJ2-3, with no clear D. Germline CDR1 and CDR2: SGHRS and YFSETQ. This CDR3 spans 11 amino acids. Deletions cut 5 bases from V and 6 bases from J, with 7 bases between. CDR3 sequence: CASSILDTQYF. CDR3 nucleotide sequence: TGCGCCAGCAGTATCTTGGATACGCAGTATTTT.

V is TRBV2 and J is TRBJ1-2; 12 bases map to TRBD1. The CDR3 spans 14 residues. V was pared by 4 bases and J by 8 bases, with 5 bases of the junction left unmatched. In germline, CDR1 is SNHLY, CDR2 FYNNEI. The DNA for the CDR3 is TGTGCCAGCAGTGTTATTGGGACAGGGGGCGGCTACACCTTC. Protein product: CASSVIGTGGGYTF.

The chain recombines TRBV5-4 with TRBJ2-7, with 7 bases identical to TRBD1. The CDR3 sequence is 13 residues long. Germline CDR1 and CDR2: SGHNT and YYREEE (reference sequence). After removal of 3 bases from V and 4 bases from J, the junction contained 4 bases not matched to a gene. CDR3 amino acids: CASSSGQQYEQYF. CDR3 in DNA: TGTGCCAGCAGCTCGGGACAGCAATACGAGCAGTACTTC. The entire variable domain, with the rest obtained from reference TRBV5-4 and TRBJ2-7, is as follows: ETGVTQSPTHLIKTRGQQVTLRCSSQSGHNTVSWYQQALGQGPQFIFQYYREEENGRGNFPPRFSGLQFPNYSSELNVNALELDDSALYLCASSSGQQYEQYFGPGTRLTVT.

This clone was counted a few times. The rearrangement uses TRBV7-3 and TRBJ1-1, with a possible D match to TRBD1 (5 bases). The CDR3 spans 15 residues. The germline CDR1 and CDR2 sequences are SGHTA and FQGTGA. Trimming cost V 2 bases and J 5 bases, with 15 bases left between them. The CDR3: CASSLLSRGQTEAFF. The CDR3, as DNA: TGTGCCAGCAGCTTACTTTCAAGAGGACAAACTGAAGCTTTCTTT.

The chain has TRBV14 and TRBJ1-2; D is uncertain. Germline assignment: CDR1 SGHDN and CDR2 FVKESK. This CDR3 is built from 16 residues. V dropped 0 bases and J dropped 9 bases, with 20 bases sitting between them. The DNA of the CDR3 is TGTGCCAGCAGCCAAGACAGGCCGTACCACTTTGATAGCTACACCTTC. Its translation is CASSQDRPYHFDSYTF.

The V gene is TRBV19, the J gene TRBJ2-7; 8 positions agree with TRBD2. The V segment lost 5 bases and the J segment 2 bases; nucleotides outside the gene matches: 8. The V gene's germline CDR1 is LNHDA and CDR2 SQIVND (reference sequence). CDR3 length equals 15 residues. CDR3 loop: CASSFQTSGAYEQYF. CDR3 DNA sequence: TGTGCCAGTAGTTTTCAAACTAGCGGAGCCTACGAGCAGTACTTC.

The V gene is TRBV2, the J gene TRBJ1-6; D remains ambiguous. Trimming pared 10 bases from V and 6 bases from J, leaving 13 bases between. The CDR3 sequence is 13 residues long. Per the germline V gene, CDR1 is SNHLY and CDR2 is FYNNEI. CDR3 coding DNA: TGTGCCACGAGCTTGGAGACTAATTCACCCCTCCACTTT. It encodes CATSLETNSPLHF.

The V call is TRBV7-2, the J call TRBJ2-5; 13 positions agree with TRBD2. V trimming: 3 bases; J trimming: 5 bases; junction bases outside the gene matches: 9. Germline V lookup: CDR1 SGHTA, CDR2 FQGNSA. The CDR3 has 17 residues. The CDR3 region has the DNA TGTGCCAGCAGCTTCCGGGGACTAGCGGGGAGACGGGAGACCCAGTACTTC. It yields the protein CASSFRGLAGRRETQYF.

This sequence joins TRBV11-2 and TRBJ2-3; possible D gene TRBD2, 5 bases. Per the germline V gene, CDR1 is SGHAT and CDR2 is FQNNGV. V was shortened by 4 bases and J by 2 bases, with 13 bases between the two germline ends. The CDR3 is 15 amino acids. CDR3 sequence (DNA): TGTGCCAGCAGCTCCTCCAACGGGAACACAGATACGCAGTATTTT. Amino acid sequence: CASSSSNGNTDTQYF. The whole variable domain, remainder taken from reference TRBV11-2 and TRBJ2-3, is EAGVAQSPRYKIIEKRQSVAFWCNPISGHATLYWYQQILGQGPKLLIQFQNNGVVDDSQLPKDRFSAERLKGVDSTLKIQPAKLEDSAVYLCASSSSNGNTDTQYFGPGTRLTVL.

Only one count was recorded for this clone. The rearrangement joins TRBV4-3 to TRBJ2-7; TRBD1 might be the D (5 bases). V gave up 4 bases and J gave up 3 bases, with 10 bases separating them. CDR1 is LGHNA and CDR2 is YSLEER in the germline V gene. The CDR3 length is 13 residues. Here the CDR3 reads CASSLTENYEQYF. CDR3 bases: TGCGCCAGCAGCCTGACAGAAAACTACGAGCAGTACTTC.

This clone has just a few counts. The rearrangement uses TRBV6-6 and TRBJ1-6; maybe TRBD1 (6 bases). The CDR3 covers 14 residues. V was trimmed by 2 bases and J by 11 bases, leaving 13 bases between them. In germline, CDR1 is MNHNY, CDR2 SVGAGI (reference sequence). CDR3: CASSYGGPGTPLHF. CDR3 DNA sequence: TGTGCCAGCAGTTACGGGGGCCCGGGAACACCCCTCCACTTT.

The chain couples TRBV28 to TRBJ1-2; no clear D. Trimming removed 3 bases at V and 4 bases at J, with 15 bases between. The CDR3 length is 15 residues. CDR1 and CDR2 (germline): MDHEN, SYDVKM. The CDR3 here is CASSFITGVPYGYTF. The CDR3 DNA reads TGTGCCAGCAGTTTTATCACGGGAGTACCCTATGGCTACACCTTC.

The chain combines TRBV19 with TRBJ1-2; D not resolved. V was cut by 0 bases and J by 2 bases, with 10 bases left in between. This CDR3 is 15 amino acids long. Germline CDR1 LNHDA, CDR2 SQIVND (reference sequence). The CDR3 DNA reads TGTGCCAGTAGTATAGATCTGATGAGCAACTATGGCTACACCTTC. This sequence encodes CASSIDLMSNYGYTF. The entire variable domain, with the rest obtained from reference TRBV19 and TRBJ1-2, is as follows: DGGITQSPKYLFRKEGQNVTLSCEQNLNHDAMYWYRQDPGQGLRLIYYSQIVNDFQKGDIAEGYSVSREKKESFPLTVTSAQKNPTAFYLCASSIDLMSNYGYTFGSGTRLTVV.

The genes are TRBV30 and TRBJ1-3; D call uncertain. The CDR3 is 18 amino acids. Trimming took 2 bases from V and 0 from J, leaving 20 bases between them. CDR1 is GTSNPN, CDR2 SVGIG, per germline (reference sequence). The CDR3 bases are TGTGCCTGGAGTCCTATCTCCCTCGGGAAGGGCTCTGGAAACACCATATATTTT. Protein sequence: CAWSPISLGKGSGNTIYF.